Listed below are T cell receptor beta chains from one sample, sequenced in a study of technical replicates of blood from a few donors. Measured with immunoSEQ multiplex PCR; TCRdb has only the in-frame clones, and not every one. Here the sample spans approximately 85,000 clones, about 90% being singletons. The sample taken for sequencing was T cells isolated from PBMCs. The receptors here all came from a human donor in good health. The CDR3 runs from the conserved cysteine through the conserved F or W. The D gene is left open where the match is weak. Clone size is not always given. Where it is, it says once, few, many or a class for expanded clones.

j_call: TRBJ1-2; v_call: TRBV5-1; d_call: .; clone_size: .; cdr3_nt: TGCGCCAGCAGCTTGGGACAGTGGTCCTATGGCTACACCTTC; cdr3_aa: CASSLGQWSYGYTF
j_call: TRBJ1-1; v_call: TRBV28; d_call: .; clone_size: .; cdr3_nt: TGTGCCAGCAGTCCGAACAGGGTGGGAGACACTGAAGCTTTCTTT; cdr3_aa: CASSPNRVGDTEAFF
j_call: TRBJ2-3; v_call: TRBV28; d_call: TRBD2; clone_size: .; cdr3_nt: TGTGCCAGCAGCGGACTAGTCGACGGCACAGATACGCAGTATTTT; cdr3_aa: CASSGLVDGTDTQYF
j_call: TRBJ2-1; v_call: TRBV5-1; d_call: .; clone_size: .; cdr3_nt: TGCGCCAGCAGCTTGAACGGCAATGAGCAGTTCTTC; cdr3_aa: CASSLNGNEQFF
j_call: TRBJ1-2; v_call: TRBV28; d_call: TRBD1; clone_size: .; cdr3_nt: TGTGCCAGCAGTTCATCACAGGGGGGAGAAGGCTACACCTTC; cdr3_aa: CASSSSQGGEGYTF
j_call: TRBJ2-7; v_call: TRBV7-2; d_call: .; clone_size: .; cdr3_nt: TGTGCCAGCAGCCCGATTTCCCCTATTGTGCAGTACTTC; cdr3_aa: CASSPISPIVQYF
j_call: TRBJ2-3; v_call: TRBV7-9; d_call: TRBD1; clone_size: .; cdr3_nt: TGTGCCAGCAGCTTAGGGGGGACAGGGAGCACAGATACGCAGTATTTT; cdr3_aa: CASSLGGTGSTDTQYF
j_call: TRBJ2-7; v_call: TRBV10-3; d_call: TRBD1; clone_size: .; cdr3_nt: TGTGCCATCAGTGACCCCCGGGACAGGGGGACCTACGAGCAGTACTTC; cdr3_aa: CAISDPRDRGTYEQYF
j_call: TRBJ2-7; v_call: TRBV30; d_call: .; clone_size: .; cdr3_nt: TGTGCCTGGAGTGTCCTCGTGCTCGGCGAGCAGTACTTC; cdr3_aa: CAWSVLVLGEQYF
j_call: TRBJ2-5; v_call: TRBV9; d_call: .; clone_size: once; cdr3_nt: TGTGCCAGCAGCGTTGGGCAGCACCAAGAGACCCAGTACTTC; cdr3_aa: CASSVGQHQETQYF